This TCR beta chain was observed in a study of T cell responses to AZD1222 COVID-19 vaccine. Assay used: immunoSEQ multiplex PCR; TCRdb lists only in-frame clones, some missing. The sample lists about 210,000 clones, less than 95% occurring once. Trimming took 0 bases from V and 4 from J, leaving 10 bases between them. The germline gives CDR1 SGDLS, CDR2 YYNGEE. CDR3 size: 14 residues. This clone was recorded only once. The chain has TRBV9 and TRBJ1-2, with D possibly being TRBD1 (6 bases). The clonotype comes from an adult who received the MenACWY meningococcal vaccine as a control. Sequences were derived from peripheral blood, sampled 28 days after the second dose of the MenACWY control vaccine. This CDR3 reads CASSVDGGLYGYTF. CDR3 DNA sequence: TGTGCCAGCAGCGTAGATGGGGGCCTCTATGGCTACACCTTC.